A single sample gave rise to the 8 T cell receptor beta chains below, sequenced in a study of regulatory dendritic cells for organ transplantation. Profiling relied on immunoSEQ multiplex PCR, and the TCRdb table lists in-frame clones only, not all of them. The sample includes about 20,000 clones, approximately 85% of them seen just once. Their specific antigens are unknown. Sorted T cells were CFSE-labeled and cultured approximately five days with allogeneic regulatory or mature dendritic cells at 1:10. The sample taken for sequencing was naive CD4+ T cells from blood cultured with regulatory dendritic cells. Subset specified: CD45RA+ naive T cells. These receptors originate from a human donor in good health.

As DNA, the CDR3 is TGTGCCACCTTTAAGAGTCAGGATGAGCAGTTCTTC. Its protein is CATFKSQDEQFF. The chain couples TRBV18 to TRBJ2-1; unclear D gene. There are 12 residues in the CDR3. From germline, CDR1 is KGHSH and CDR2 LQKENI. Trimming cost V 10 bases and J 8 bases, with 15 bases left between them.

V gene TRBV30 combines with J gene TRBJ1-5; D is uncertain. CDR1 is GTSNPN and CDR2 is SVGIG in the germline V gene (reference sequence). The CDR3 length is 13 residues. V dropped 0 bases and J dropped 4 bases, with 7 bases sitting between them. The CDR3 region has the DNA TGTGCCTGGAGTGTAAACGGGAATCAGCCCCAGCATTTT. As protein: CAWSVNGNQPQHF.

This clone came up once. The chain is built from TRBV6-5 and TRBJ2-7, with D perhaps matching TRBD1 (5 bases). There are 15 residues in the CDR3. In germline, CDR1 is MNHEY, CDR2 SVGAGI. Trimming shortened V by 0 bases and J by 2 bases, and 11 bases separated the two germline ends. CDR3 in DNA: TGTGCCAGCAGTTACTCGAGACAGTTTCCCTACGAGCAGTACTTC. It specifies CASSYSRQFPYEQYF.

The rearrangement joins TRBV7-8 to TRBJ2-7; D is uncertain. Trimming pared 5 bases from V and 2 bases from J, leaving 10 bases between. Germline lookup yields CDR1 SGHVS and CDR2 FQNEAQ. This CDR3 is 13 amino acids long. The CDR3 here is CASSPKGTYEQYF. The CDR3 bases are TGTGCCAGCAGCCCGAAGGGAACCTACGAGCAGTACTTC.

This rearrangement joins TRBV5-4 to TRBJ2-5; TRBD2 matches at 11 bases. Trimming removed 4 bases from V and 4 bases from J; junction bases left unmatched: 9. The germline gives CDR1 SGHNT, CDR2 YYREEE (reference sequence). This CDR3 spans 16 amino acids. CDR3 protein: CASSPGLAARRETQYF. DNA for the CDR3: TGTGCCAGCAGCCCGGGACTAGCGGCCCGGAGAGAGACCCAGTACTTC.

V and J are TRBV4-3 and TRBJ2-7, with TRBD1 identical over 7 bases. This CDR3 is 15 amino acids long. Germline CDR1 and CDR2: LGHNA and YSLEER. Germline trimming cut 3 bases from V and 1 base from J; bases unmatched to any gene: 6. In nucleotides, the CDR3 is TGCGCCAGCAGCCAGTACGGGACAGCATCCTACGAGCAGTACTTC. It yields the protein CASSQYGTASYEQYF.

This chain joins TRBV7-2 and TRBJ2-1; the D call may be TRBD1 or TRBD2 (5 bases each). The CDR3 loop spans 12 amino acids. Germline V lookup: CDR1 SGHTA, CDR2 FQGNSA. Trimming cost V 5 bases and J 8 bases, with 10 bases left between them. The CDR3 bases are TGTGCCAGCAGCCCCTCGGGACATGAGCAGTTCTTC. This encodes CASSPSGHEQFF.

The CDR3 nucleotides are TGTGCCAGTAGTATTGGTGAGGCGGGAGTCTCTGGAAACACCATATATTTT. It translates to CASSIGEAGVSGNTIYF. The chain has TRBV19 and TRBJ1-3; D unresolved. The V gene's germline CDR1 is LNHDA and CDR2 SQIVND (reference sequence). This CDR3 contains 17 residues. With 3 bases removed from V and 0 bases from J, the gap between germline ends came to 15 bases.